The 24 T cell receptor beta chains reported below all come from one sample, sequenced in a study of CXCR3-negative and CXCR3-positive naive CD8 T cells (dated 2019 in TCRdb). This sample was sequenced with a NextSeq 550. The Human TCR Profiling Kit (MiLaboratory) was used to make UMI-labeled 5' RACE TRB cDNA libraries. Each entry corresponds to one CDR3 protein sequence from reads that TCRdb reprocessed, and DNA is not given. The sample table gives 120,000 to 150,000 distinct CDR3 sequences. The top ten hold around 0.3% of the sample. No antigen has been assigned to these receptors. Study-level results and caveats: TRB CDR3s from CXCR3-positive naive cells showed higher hydrophobicity (lower Kidera factor 4), lower energy, and higher strength and volume indices than CXCR3-negative naive cells.

Sequencing was carried out using naive CXCR3+ CD8+ T cells from blood. The sample's cell subset or site label is to be understood as: CD45RO-CCR7+CD27+CD95- naive CD8+ T cells expressing CXCR3 (TNR3+). These receptors were taken from a human donor in good health. Some clones in this sample may be carry-over from other donors' samples.

The rearrangement uses TRBV5-1 and TRBJ1-5; the TCRdb call, TRBD1, lacks DNA for checking. The CDR3 covers 15 residues. Germline-derived CDR1 and CDR2 are SGHRS and YFSETQ. CDR3 region: CASSLGRDGNQPQHF.

V gene TRBV21-1 combines with J gene TRBJ1-3; there is no DNA to check the TCRdb D call of TRBD1. TRBV21-1 is reported as a pseudogene. This CDR3 has 17 amino acids. The CDR3 loop reads CASSTPDMGQGINTIYF.

The chain carries TRBV28 and TRBJ1-4; as DNA is missing, the TRBD1 call by TCRdb cannot be tested. The germline V gene encodes CDR1 MDHEN and CDR2 SYDVKM. This CDR3 comprises 14 residues. CDR3: CASSPGQVNEKLFF.

This chain uses TRBV20-1 with TRBJ2-1; the TCRdb call, TRBD2, lacks DNA for checking. This CDR3 spans 16 amino acids. Germline V CDR1 and CDR2: DFQATT, SNEGSKA (reference sequence). CDR3 sequence: CSARELAGVIYNEQFF.

V and J are TRBV6-6 and TRBJ2-7; absent DNA, TCRdb's TRBD1 call cannot be checked. The CDR3 spans 14 residues. Per germline, CDR1 MNHNY and CDR2 SVGAGI (reference sequence). The CDR3: CASSTGPGHYEQYF.

This sequence joins TRBV4-3 and TRBJ2-1; without DNA, the TCRdb call of TRBD2 cannot be checked. The CDR3 loop spans 18 amino acids. From germline, CDR1 is LGHNA and CDR2 YSLEER. The CDR3 sequence: CASSQEASGGLPYNEQFF.

The CDR3 here is CASSQGGSDTQYF. The rearrangement joins TRBV12-3 or TRBV12-4 to TRBJ2-3; the D gene TCRdb calls, TRBD2, cannot be checked with no DNA. This CDR3 is built from 13 residues.

The rearrangement joins TRBV25-1 to TRBJ2-7; TCRdb's D call, TRBD1, is unchecked because there is no DNA. This CDR3 comprises 15 residues. CDR1 MGHDK and CDR2 SYGVNS come from the germline V gene. This CDR3 is CASSPRGQGWLEQYF.

This chain connects TRBV7-9 to TRBJ2-7. Germline CDR1 is SEHNR and CDR2 is FQNEAQ (reference sequence). The CDR3 is 13 residues long. Here the CDR3 reads CASSWTTPNEQYF.

The chain employs TRBV5-1 and TRBJ2-7; there is no DNA to check the TCRdb D call of TRBD2. Looked up from germline, CDR1 is SGHRS and CDR2 is YFSETQ. This CDR3 is 16 amino acids long. CDR3 protein: CASSLASGGPSSEQYF.

The chain recombines TRBV6-1 with TRBJ2-7. Germline V gene data show CDR1 as MNHNS and CDR2 as SASEGT. The CDR3 totals 13 residues. The CDR3: CASTRTGSYEQYF.

This chain links TRBV7-2 with TRBJ2-1; TCRdb names TRBD2, which stays unverified in the absence of DNA. The CDR3 length is 13 residues. Germline lookup yields CDR1 SGHTA and CDR2 FQGNSA. The CDR3 reads CASRDSRFNEQFF. Looking up the rest from reference TRBV7-2 and TRBJ2-1 gives the full variable domain: GAGVSQSPSNKVTEKGKDVELRCDPISGHTALYWYRQSLGQGLEFLIYFQGNSAPDKSGLPSDRFSAERTGGSVSTLTIQRTQQEDSAVYLCASRDSRFNEQFFGPGTRLTVL.

The J gene is TRBJ2-7, the V gene TRBV19. Germline loops: CDR1 LNHDA, CDR2 SQIVND (reference sequence). The CDR3 length is 13 residues. The CDR3 loop is CASSITERYEQYF.

The rearrangement links TRBV10-3 to TRBJ2-3; TCRdb proposes TRBD1, but this gene call is untestable without DNA. This CDR3 region has 14 residues. The V gene's germline CDR1 is ENHRY and CDR2 SYGVKD. The CDR3 reads CAISESTGADTQYF.

V is TRBV9 and J is TRBJ2-5; TCRdb outputs TRBD2, but without DNA this stays unchecked. Germline-derived CDR1 and CDR2 are SGDLS and YYNGEE. The CDR3 contains 14 residues. CDR3: CASSLGGTGETQYF.

The chain links TRBV5-6 to TRBJ2-3; TCRdb picks TRBD1, but there is no DNA to check that call. This CDR3 contains 15 residues. Germline-derived CDR1 and CDR2 are SGHDT and YYEEEE. CDR3 protein: CASDFRGTPGDTQYF.

V usage is TRBV4-2 and J usage is TRBJ2-7. Germline V gene sequence: CDR1 LGHNA, CDR2 YNFKEQ. This CDR3 spans 11 amino acids. CDR3 protein: CASRQNHEQYF.

The rearrangement joins TRBV7-2 to TRBJ2-7; as DNA is missing, the TRBD1 call by TCRdb cannot be tested. The CDR3 totals 13 residues. Germline CDR1 is SGHTA and CDR2 is FQGNSA. CDR3 sequence reads: CASRPTGGGEQYF.

The V call is TRBV7-9, the J call TRBJ1-5; TCRdb's D gene call, TRBD1, goes unchecked for lack of DNA. Germline CDR1 reads SEHNR; CDR2 reads FQNEAQ (reference sequence). The CDR3 has 16 residues. The CDR3 protein is CASSLSTGGSNQPQHF.

V and J are TRBV27 and TRBJ2-7. This CDR3 has 14 amino acids. From germline, CDR1 is MNHEY and CDR2 SMNVEV (reference sequence). The CDR3 sequence is CASSSTGDLRGQYF.

The rearrangement uses TRBV14 and TRBJ1-2; TCRdb's D call of TRBD1 is untestable without DNA. The CDR3 runs 13 residues. The V gene's germline CDR1 is SGHDN and CDR2 FVKESK. CDR3 sequence: CASRAGADYGYTF.

The chain uses TRBV7-8 and TRBJ2-7; TCRdb picks TRBD2, but there is no DNA to check that call. Germline lookup yields CDR1 SGHVS and CDR2 FQNEAQ. The CDR3 is 15 residues long. The CDR3 loop is CASSRGALISYEQYF.

This CDR3 is CASSPGGPAWDIQYF. The J gene is TRBJ2-4, the V gene TRBV18; TCRdb calls TRBD2, which cannot be checked without DNA. The CDR3 has 15 residues. CDR1 and CDR2 (germline): KGHSH, LQKENI.

The rearrangement uses TRBV6-6 and TRBJ2-7; TCRdb outputs TRBD2, but without DNA this stays unchecked. The CDR3 sequence is 16 residues long. Germline V gives CDR1 MNHNY, CDR2 SVGAGI (reference sequence). The CDR3: CASSYGLVPGGTEQYF.